This T cell receptor (beta chain) was identified during a study of shared clonotypes between healthy human individuals. Findings and limits, study-wide: Donor scarcity curtailed the genetic and exposure-history diversity represented herein. Donor clonotype sharing was expected to depend on sequencing depth.

Worth noting for this clone: The antigen is unknown.

The germline CDR1 and CDR2 sequences are LNHDA and SQIVND (reference sequence). This CDR3 region has 11 residues. V was cut by 8 bases and J by 6 bases, with 11 bases left in between. Assay used: immunoSEQ multiplex PCR; TCRdb lists only in-frame clones, some missing. This sample has around 1,000,000 clones, with about 80% found just once. Into CD45RA+ naive and CD45RA-negative memory subsets, the CD4+ cells were split. The rearrangement uses TRBV19 and TRBJ2-7; D perhaps matches TRBD1 (5 bases). Specimen: memory CD4+ T cells from PBMCs. The subset denotes: CD45RA-negative fraction. The receptor's source is a man aged 18-30 years in good health. Some clones in this sample may be carry-over from other donors' samples. The CDR3 sequence: CASAQGSEQYF. DNA of the CDR3: TGTGCCAGTGCCCAGGGTTCCGAGCAGTACTTC. Full variable domain (remainder filled in from reference TRBV19 and TRBJ2-7): DGGITQSPKYLFRKEGQNVTLSCEQNLNHDAMYWYRQDPGQGLRLIYYSQIVNDFQKGDIAEGYSVSREKKESFPLTVTSAQKNPTAFYLCASAQGSEQYFGPGTRLTVT.